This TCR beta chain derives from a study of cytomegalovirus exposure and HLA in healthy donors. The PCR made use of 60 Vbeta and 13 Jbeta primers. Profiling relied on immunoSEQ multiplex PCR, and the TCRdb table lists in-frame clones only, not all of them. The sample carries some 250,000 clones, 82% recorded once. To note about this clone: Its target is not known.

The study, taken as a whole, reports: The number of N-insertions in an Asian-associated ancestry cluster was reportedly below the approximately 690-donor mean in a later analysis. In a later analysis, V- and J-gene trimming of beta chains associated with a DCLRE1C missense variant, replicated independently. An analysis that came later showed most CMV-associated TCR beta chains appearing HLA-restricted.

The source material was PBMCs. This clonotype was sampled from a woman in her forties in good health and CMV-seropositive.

CDR3: CASSLVRLAGRRGADTQYF. The CDR3 nucleotides are TGTGCCAGCAGCCTAGTACGACTAGCGGGCCGGCGAGGCGCAGATACGCAGTATTTT. The J gene is TRBJ2-3, the V gene TRBV5-6; the match to TRBD2 covers 10 bases. CDR1 is SGHDT, CDR2 YYEEEE, per germline. J gave up 4 bases and V 4 bases, and 18 bases lay outside the gene matches. The CDR3 sequence is 19 residues long.